The 11 T cell receptor beta chains below come from one sample, sequenced in a study of T cells expressing NK-cell markers (dated by TCRdb to the early 2020s). Library creation used 5' RACE. These reads were obtained on an Illumina HiSeq 2000. Each CDR3 protein sequence appears as one entry after TCRdb reprocessed the reads, and no DNA is included. This sample's table has entries for 440,000 or so distinct CDR3 sequences. The biggest ten clones account for about 7.3% of the sample. The specimen was blood T cells: a sorted CD56 or NKG2C T cell subset, CD4+ or CD8+ T cells, or bulk PBMC T cells (not recorded which). All receptors derive from a woman between 18 and 70 years old in good health.

The chain combines TRBV12-3 or TRBV12-4 with TRBJ1-3. The CDR3 length is 14 residues. Here the CDR3 reads CASSIRQPGNTIYF.

This sequence joins TRBV12-3 or TRBV12-4 and TRBJ2-7; the TCRdb D gene call, TRBD2, has no DNA to confirm it. The CDR3 totals 13 residues. The CDR3 protein is CASSPGTSPEQYF.

The V call is TRBV3-1, the J call TRBJ1-5; TCRdb's D call of TRBD1 is untestable without DNA. The CDR3 totals 13 residues. Germline V gives CDR1 LGHDT, CDR2 YNNKEL (reference sequence). The chain's CDR3 is CASSLDWGQPQHF.

The chain couples TRBV12-3 or TRBV12-4 to TRBJ2-7; the TCRdb D gene call, TRBD1, has no DNA to confirm it. The CDR3 consists of 15 residues. CDR3 sequence reads: CASSSRGGLSYEQYF.

The V and J genes are TRBV6-4 and TRBJ2-3; TCRdb gives TRBD2 as the D gene, but with no DNA this cannot be confirmed. Germline V gives CDR1 MRHNA, CDR2 SNTAGT. This CDR3 region has 17 residues. This chain's CDR3 is CASSEYPAGGRTDTQYF.

The chain links TRBV20-1 to TRBJ2-7; with no DNA, the TCRdb D assignment of TRBD1 cannot be verified. CDR1 and CDR2 from the germline V gene are DFQATT and SNEGSKA (reference sequence). The CDR3 loop spans 19 amino acids. CDR3 in amino acids: CSAMAVGRPVSGPTYEQYF.

The chain joins TRBV20-1 to TRBJ2-2; TCRdb outputs TRBD2, but without DNA this stays unchecked. The germline gives CDR1 DFQATT, CDR2 SNEGSKA (reference sequence). CDR3 length: 18 residues. CDR3 amino acids: CSSPGTSDLYLNTGELFF.

The chain joins TRBV12-5 to TRBJ2-3. Per the germline V gene, CDR1 is LGHNT and CDR2 is FRNRAP. The CDR3 contains 14 residues. The CDR3 sequence is CASGFYSSTDTQYF. The full variable domain, in which reference TRBV12-5 and TRBJ2-3 provide the parts outside the CDR3, is DARVTQTPRHKVTEMGQEVTMRCQPILGHNTVFWYRQTMMQGLELLAYFRNRAPLDDSGMPKDRFSAEMPDATLATLKIQPSEPRDSAVYFCASGFYSSTDTQYFGPGTRLTVL.

The rearrangement uses TRBV13 and TRBJ2-2; without DNA, the TCRdb call of TRBD1 cannot be checked. In germline, CDR1 is PRHDT, CDR2 FYEKMQ (reference sequence). The CDR3 extends over 18 amino acids. This CDR3 reads CASSSHPLDRGDTGELFF.

The chain is built from TRBV7-8 and TRBJ2-1; TCRdb's D call of TRBD2 is untestable without DNA. The germline V gene has CDR1 SGHVS and CDR2 FQNEAQ. CDR3 length equals 17 residues. Here the CDR3 reads CASSLAPLAGGPNEQFF.

J is TRBJ2-7 and V is TRBV29-1; without DNA, the TCRdb call of TRBD2 cannot be checked. Germline V gene lookup returns CDR1 SQVTM and CDR2 ANQGSEA. The CDR3 runs 13 residues. CDR3 protein: CSVSGRAGYEQYF.